This T cell receptor beta chain was sequenced for a study of T cells in women clearing cervical HPV infection. The V and J ends lost 7 bases and 3 bases respectively, with 9 bases between them. Germline V gene data show CDR1 as SNHLY and CDR2 as FYNNEI. This CDR3 has 12 residues. About this clone: The CDR3 end lies 3 residues beyond the end of the read and is filled in from the germline J gene.

Method: immunoSEQ multiplex PCR; TCRdb's copy keeps in-frame clones and lacks some. The data show 25,000 to 30,000 clones, and the top ten clones hold around 3.9%. The chain uses TRBV2 and TRBJ1-1; D is unclear. The sequence was obtained from a woman between 18 and 70 years old with a cervical HPV16 infection that either progressed to CIN3+ or cleared (not recorded which). Sequenced sample: blood buffy coat. CDR3 DNA, as far as it was read: TGTGCCAGCATGTTCTCGGACACTGAA. Residues: CASMFSDTE. The full CDR3 protein reads CASMFSDTEAFF.